Shown below are 7 T cell receptor beta chains from a single sample sequenced in a study of cytomegalovirus exposure and HLA in healthy donors. Use of 60 Vbeta and 13 Jbeta primers characterized the PCR. Profiling relied on immunoSEQ multiplex PCR, and the TCRdb table lists in-frame clones only, not all of them. The sample has 100,000 to 150,000 clones; over 70% are singletons. The sequenced material came from PBMCs. The receptors shown here come from a woman aged 40 to 50 in good health and CMV-seronegative.

In the case of this clone: The junction departs from germline at one end; a sequencing error may be responsible. The chain joins TRBV2 to TRBJ1-2, with D uncertain. The germline V gene encodes CDR1 SNHLY and CDR2 FYNNEI. CDR3 length: 12 amino acids. The CDR3 sequence is CASSANNYGYPF. The CDR3 DNA follows: TGTGCCAGCAGTGCAAATAACTATGGCTACCCCTTC.

The chain couples TRBV6-5 to TRBJ2-3, with TRBD1 matching over 7 bases. CDR1 is MNHEY and CDR2 is SVGAGI in the germline V gene. This CDR3 contains 13 residues. V dropped 8 bases and J dropped 7; count of bases not matched to a gene: 9. In DNA form, the CDR3 reads TGTGCCAGCCGGACAGGAGCACAGAATACGCAGTATTTT. Protein: CASRTGAQNTQYF.

CDR3 residues: CASSQNGGAKNIQYF. For the CDR3, the DNA is TGCGCCAGCAGCCAAAACGGAGGGGCCAAAAACATTCAGTACTTC. This chain uses TRBV4-3 with TRBJ2-4; possibly TRBD2 for D (6 bases). Germline CDR1 and CDR2: LGHNA and YSLEER. This CDR3 has 15 amino acids. Trimming took 2 bases from V and 1 from J, leaving 9 bases between them.

The genes are TRBV7-2 and TRBJ2-7; D may be TRBD1 (6 bases). Trimming stripped 2 bases from V and 8 bases from J, with 13 bases between. The germline gives CDR1 SGHTA, CDR2 FQGNSA. The CDR3 sequence is 13 residues long. The CDR3 nucleotides read TGTGCCAGCAGCTTAACCCCAGGGGACAAGCAGTACTTC. This sequence encodes CASSLTPGDKQYF.

The chain combines TRBV7-2 with TRBJ2-1, with 10 positions matching TRBD2. V trimming: 5 bases; J trimming: 9 bases; junction bases outside the gene matches: 10. The germline V gene encodes CDR1 SGHTA and CDR2 FQGNSA. This CDR3 region has 15 residues. The CDR3 reads CASSPVGSGRIEQFF. The CDR3 DNA reads TGTGCCAGCAGCCCGGTGGGTAGCGGGAGGATTGAGCAGTTCTTC.

The chain uses TRBV7-3 and TRBJ2-2, with unresolved D. CDR3 length equals 12 residues. The germline V gene encodes CDR1 SGHTA and CDR2 FQGTGA. The V end lost 5 bases, the J end lost 4 bases, and 5 bases lay between the germline ends. The CDR3 region has the DNA TGTGCCAGCAGCCGCGGCACCGGGGAGCTGTTTTTT. Amino acids: CASSRGTGELFF.

About this clone itself: A read error may account for a junction end that differs from germline. V is TRBV10-3 and J is TRBJ2-6; D is ambiguous. Germline-derived CDR1 and CDR2 are ENHRY and SYGVKD. The CDR3 sequence is 15 residues long. The CDR3 here is CASSERGSGANVLTF. The CDR3 DNA reads TGTGCCAGCAGTGAGCGAGGCTCTGGGGCCAACGTCCTGACTTTC.